Here is one T cell receptor (beta chain) with its context. Its matching antigen is unknown. The germline CDR1 and CDR2 sequences are SGHRS and YFSETQ. The CDR3 loop spans 16 amino acids. Trimming took 1 base from V and 7 from J; bases not matched to a gene: 11. TCRdb's table, derived via immunoSEQ multiplex PCR, lists solely in-frame clones and lacks some. The data contain 37,000 or so clones, around 83% of them singletons. This specimen comes from a study of OX40 agonist ivuxolimab in advanced cancers. Study-wide points: CD4+ T cells averaged fewer expanded clones than CD8+ T cells.

The chain recombines TRBV5-1 with TRBJ2-1; TRBD2 matches at 7 bases. The TCR was taken from an adult with an advanced solid tumor such as melanoma, head and neck, liver or kidney cancer. The sequences come from CD4+ or CD8+ T cells sorted from blood, collected in a trial of the OX40 agonist ivuxolimab. The CDR3 bases are TGCGCCAGCAGCTTGTTAGGTGCGGGGGATCAGAATGAGCAGTTCTTC. It codes for CASSLLGAGDQNEQFF.